This TCR beta chain was observed in a study of cytomegalovirus exposure and HLA in healthy donors. Whole-study context: Approximately 80 million unique TCRs, all from HLA-typed donors, were included in an early release of the data.

Comment on this clone: The antigen is undetermined.

PCR was performed using 60 Vbeta and 13 Jbeta primers. The method was immunoSEQ multiplex PCR; TCRdb's version includes in-frame clones alone and lacks a portion of them. Seen here are over 60,000 clones, roughly three quarters observed once, and the top ten hold over 2.5%. General study results and limits: Accounts indicate the classifier identified cytomegalovirus status with strong specificity and sensitivity.

Sample: PBMCs. The receptor was derived from a man aged 18 to 29 in good health and CMV-seronegative.

The CDR3 DNA follows: TGTGCCAGCTCACCCGCGAACACCGGGGAGCTGTTTTTT. Amino acids: CASSPANTGELFF. This chain links TRBV18 with TRBJ2-2; D is ambiguous. The V and J ends lost 3 bases and 0 bases respectively, with 2 bases between them. The CDR3 spans 13 residues. CDR1 is KGHSH and CDR2 is LQKENI in the germline V gene.